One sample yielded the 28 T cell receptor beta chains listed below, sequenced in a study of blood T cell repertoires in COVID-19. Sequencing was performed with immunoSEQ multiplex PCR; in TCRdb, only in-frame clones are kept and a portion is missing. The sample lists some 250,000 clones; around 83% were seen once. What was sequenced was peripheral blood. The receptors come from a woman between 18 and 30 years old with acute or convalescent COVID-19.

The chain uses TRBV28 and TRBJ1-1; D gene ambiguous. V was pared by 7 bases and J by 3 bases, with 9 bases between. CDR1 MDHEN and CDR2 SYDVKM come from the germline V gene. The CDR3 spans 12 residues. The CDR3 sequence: CASNPGDTEAFF. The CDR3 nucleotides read TGTGCCAGCAACCCCGGGGACACTGAAGCTTTCTTT.

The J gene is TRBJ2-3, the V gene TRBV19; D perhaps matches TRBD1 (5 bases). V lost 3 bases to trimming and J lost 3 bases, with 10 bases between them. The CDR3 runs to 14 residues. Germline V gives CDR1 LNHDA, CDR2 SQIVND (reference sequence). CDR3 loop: CASSIQGGTDTQYF. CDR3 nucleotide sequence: TGTGCCAGTAGTATCCAGGGTGGAACAGATACGCAGTATTTT. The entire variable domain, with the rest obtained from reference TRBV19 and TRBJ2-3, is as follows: DGGITQSPKYLFRKEGQNVTLSCEQNLNHDAMYWYRQDPGQGLRLIYYSQIVNDFQKGDIAEGYSVSREKKESFPLTVTSAQKNPTAFYLCASSIQGGTDTQYFGPGTRLTVL.

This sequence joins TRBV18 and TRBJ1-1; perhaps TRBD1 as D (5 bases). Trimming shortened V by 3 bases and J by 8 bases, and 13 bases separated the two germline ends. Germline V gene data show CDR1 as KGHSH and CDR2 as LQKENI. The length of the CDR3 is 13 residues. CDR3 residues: CASSPGRDQEAFF. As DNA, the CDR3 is TGTGCCAGCTCACCGGGGCGCGATCAAGAAGCTTTCTTT. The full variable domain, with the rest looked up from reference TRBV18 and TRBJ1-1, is NAGVMQNPRHLVRRRGQEARLRCSPMKGHSHVYWYRQLPEEGLKFMVYLQKENIIDESGMPKERFSAEFPKEGPSILRIQQVVRGDSAAYFCASSPGRDQEAFFGQGTRLTVV.

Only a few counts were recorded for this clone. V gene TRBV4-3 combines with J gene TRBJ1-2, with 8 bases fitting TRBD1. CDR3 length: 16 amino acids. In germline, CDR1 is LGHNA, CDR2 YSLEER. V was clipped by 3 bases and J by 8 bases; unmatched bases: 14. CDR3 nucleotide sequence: TGCGCCAGCAGCCACTTATACCCAGGGGGCGCGGAGGGCTACACCTTC. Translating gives CASSHLYPGGAEGYTF.

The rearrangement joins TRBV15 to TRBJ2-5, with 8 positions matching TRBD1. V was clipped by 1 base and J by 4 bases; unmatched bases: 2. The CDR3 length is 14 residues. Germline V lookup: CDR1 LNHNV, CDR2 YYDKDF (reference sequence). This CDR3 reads CATSRGQGSETQYF. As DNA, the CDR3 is TGTGCCACCAGCAGAGGACAGGGGTCAGAGACCCAGTACTTC.

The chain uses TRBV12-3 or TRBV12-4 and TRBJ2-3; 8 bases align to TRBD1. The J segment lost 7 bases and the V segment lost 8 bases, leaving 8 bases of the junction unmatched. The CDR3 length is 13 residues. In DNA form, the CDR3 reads TGTGCCAGCGTCCGGACAGGGAAGCATACGCAGTATTTT. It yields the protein CASVRTGKHTQYF.

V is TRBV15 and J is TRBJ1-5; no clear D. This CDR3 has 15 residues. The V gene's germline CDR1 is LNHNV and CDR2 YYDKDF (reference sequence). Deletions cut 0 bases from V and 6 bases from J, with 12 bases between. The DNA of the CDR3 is TGTGCCACCAGCAGAGATAGTCGATTCGGTCAGCCCCAGCATTTT. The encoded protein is CATSRDSRFGQPQHF.

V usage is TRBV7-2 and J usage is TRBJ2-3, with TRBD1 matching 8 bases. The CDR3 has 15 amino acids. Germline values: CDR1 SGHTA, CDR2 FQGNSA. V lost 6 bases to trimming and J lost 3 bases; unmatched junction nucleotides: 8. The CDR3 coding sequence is TGTGCCAGCAGTTCCCGGACAGGGAGGACAGATACGCAGTATTTT. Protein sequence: CASSSRTGRTDTQYF.

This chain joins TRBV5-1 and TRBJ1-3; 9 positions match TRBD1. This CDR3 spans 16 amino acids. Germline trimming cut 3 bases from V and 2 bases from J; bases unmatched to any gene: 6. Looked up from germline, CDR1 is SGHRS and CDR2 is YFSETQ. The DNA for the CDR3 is TGCGCCAGCAGCTGGACAGGGGTATTTACTGGAAACACCATATATTTT. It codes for CASSWTGVFTGNTIYF.

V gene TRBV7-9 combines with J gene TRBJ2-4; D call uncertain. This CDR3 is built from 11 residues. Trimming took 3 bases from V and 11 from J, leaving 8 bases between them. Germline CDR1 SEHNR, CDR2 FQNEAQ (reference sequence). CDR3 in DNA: TGTGCCAGCAGCTTCAGGAATGTTCAGTACTTC. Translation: CASSFRNVQYF. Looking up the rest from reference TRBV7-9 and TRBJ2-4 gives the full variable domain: DTGVSQNPRHKITKRGQNVTFRCDPISEHNRLYWYRQTLGQGPEFLTYFQNEAQLEKSRLLSDRFSAERPKGSFSTLEIQRTEQGDSAMYLCASSFRNVQYFGAGTRLSVL.

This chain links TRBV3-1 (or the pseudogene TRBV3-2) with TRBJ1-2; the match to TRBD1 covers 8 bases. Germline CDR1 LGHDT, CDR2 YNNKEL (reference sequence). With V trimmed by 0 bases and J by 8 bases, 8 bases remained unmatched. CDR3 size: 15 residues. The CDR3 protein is CASSQEGGTGSGYTF. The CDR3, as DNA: TGTGCCAGCAGCCAAGAGGGAGGGACAGGTTCGGGCTACACCTTC.

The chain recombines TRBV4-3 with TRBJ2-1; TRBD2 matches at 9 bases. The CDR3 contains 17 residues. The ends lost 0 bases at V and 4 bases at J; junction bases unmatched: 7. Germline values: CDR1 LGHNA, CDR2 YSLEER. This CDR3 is CASSQELSGSGYNEQFF. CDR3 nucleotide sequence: TGCGCCAGCAGCCAAGAGCTTAGCGGGAGCGGGTACAATGAGCAGTTCTTC.

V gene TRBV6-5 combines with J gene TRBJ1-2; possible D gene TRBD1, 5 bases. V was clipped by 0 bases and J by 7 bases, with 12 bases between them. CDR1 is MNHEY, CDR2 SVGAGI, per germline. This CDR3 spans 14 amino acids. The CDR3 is CASSYSFRGFGYTF. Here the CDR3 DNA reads TGTGCCAGCAGTTACTCGTTTCGGGGGTTTGGCTACACCTTC.

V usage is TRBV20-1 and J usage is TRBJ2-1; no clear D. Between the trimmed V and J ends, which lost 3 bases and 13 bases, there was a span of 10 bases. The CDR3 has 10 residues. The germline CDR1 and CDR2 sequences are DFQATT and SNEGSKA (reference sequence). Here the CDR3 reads CSASGQDQFF. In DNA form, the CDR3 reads TGCAGTGCTAGCGGTCAGGATCAGTTCTTC.

CDR3 protein: CASSEHRELNQPQHF. For the CDR3, the DNA is TGTGCCAGCAGTGAACACCGGGAACTCAATCAGCCCCAGCATTTT. This rearrangement joins TRBV2 to TRBJ1-5, with D unresolved. The V gene's germline CDR1 is SNHLY and CDR2 FYNNEI. The CDR3 sequence is 15 residues long. V lost 2 bases and J lost 3, with 11 bases in between.

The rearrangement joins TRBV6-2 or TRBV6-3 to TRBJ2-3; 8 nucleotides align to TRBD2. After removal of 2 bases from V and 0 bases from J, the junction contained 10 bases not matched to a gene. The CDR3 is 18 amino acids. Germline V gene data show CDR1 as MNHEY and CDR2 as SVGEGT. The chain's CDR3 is CASSYPSYGGRSTDTQYF. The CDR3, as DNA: TGTGCCAGCAGTTACCCGTCGTACGGCGGGAGGAGCACAGATACGCAGTATTTT.

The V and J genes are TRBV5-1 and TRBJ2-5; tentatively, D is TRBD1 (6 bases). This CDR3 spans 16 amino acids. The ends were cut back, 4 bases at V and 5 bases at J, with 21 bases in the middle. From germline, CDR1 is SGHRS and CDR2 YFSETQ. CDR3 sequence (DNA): TGCGCCAGCAGCCCCCGAACTTTACAGGGTGGGGAGACCCAGTACTTC. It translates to CASSPRTLQGGETQYF.

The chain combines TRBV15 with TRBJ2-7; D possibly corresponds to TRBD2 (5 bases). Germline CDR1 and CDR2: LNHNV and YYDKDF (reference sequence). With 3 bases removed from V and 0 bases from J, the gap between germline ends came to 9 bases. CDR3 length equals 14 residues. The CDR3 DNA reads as TGTGCCACCAGCAGCGGACTGAACTCCTACGAGCAGTACTTC. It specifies CATSSGLNSYEQYF. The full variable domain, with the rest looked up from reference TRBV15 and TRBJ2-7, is DAMVIQNPRYQVTQFGKPVTLSCSQTLNHNVMYWYQQKSSQAPKLLFHYYDKDFNNEADTPDNFQSRRPNTSFCFLDIRSPGLGDTAMYLCATSSGLNSYEQYFGPGTRLTVT.

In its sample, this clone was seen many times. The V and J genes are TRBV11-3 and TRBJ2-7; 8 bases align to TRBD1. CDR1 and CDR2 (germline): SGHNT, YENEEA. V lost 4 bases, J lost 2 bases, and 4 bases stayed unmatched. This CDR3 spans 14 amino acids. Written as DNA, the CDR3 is TGTGCCAGCAGCTCGGGACAGGCTCCCTACGAGCAGTACTTC. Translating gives CASSSGQAPYEQYF.

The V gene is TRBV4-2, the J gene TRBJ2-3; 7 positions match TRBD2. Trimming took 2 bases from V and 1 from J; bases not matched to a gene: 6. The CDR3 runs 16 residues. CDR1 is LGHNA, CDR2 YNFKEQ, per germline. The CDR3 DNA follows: TGTGCCAGCAGCCAAAGCCTAGCGGTCGGCACAGATACGCAGTATTTT. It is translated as CASSQSLAVGTDTQYF.

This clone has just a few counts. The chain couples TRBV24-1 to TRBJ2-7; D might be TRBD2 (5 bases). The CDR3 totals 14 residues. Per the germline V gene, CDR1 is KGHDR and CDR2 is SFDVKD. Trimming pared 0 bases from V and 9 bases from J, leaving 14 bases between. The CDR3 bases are TGTGCCACCAGTGATTTGAAACGGGGTCTCCGGCAGTACTTC. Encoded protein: CATSDLKRGLRQYF.

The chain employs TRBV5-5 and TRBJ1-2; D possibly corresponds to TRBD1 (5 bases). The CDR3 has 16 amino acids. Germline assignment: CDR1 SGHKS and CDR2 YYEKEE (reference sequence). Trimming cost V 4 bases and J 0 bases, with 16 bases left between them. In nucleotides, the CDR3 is TGTGCCAGCAGCGTCGACAGATCATCGACTAACTATGGCTACACCTTC. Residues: CASSVDRSSTNYGYTF.

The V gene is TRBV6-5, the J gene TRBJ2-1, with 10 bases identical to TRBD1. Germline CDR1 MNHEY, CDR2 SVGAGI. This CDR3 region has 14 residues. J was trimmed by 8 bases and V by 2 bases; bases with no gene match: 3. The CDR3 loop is CASSYRDRGYEQFF. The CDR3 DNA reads TGTGCCAGCAGTTACCGGGACAGGGGATATGAGCAGTTCTTC.

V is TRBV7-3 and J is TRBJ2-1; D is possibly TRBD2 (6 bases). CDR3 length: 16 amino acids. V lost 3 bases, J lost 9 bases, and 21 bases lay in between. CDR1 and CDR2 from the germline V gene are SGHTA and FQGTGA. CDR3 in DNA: TGTGCCAGCAGCTTTTCTGTATCCGGGAGCACGGTTGAGCAGTTCTTC. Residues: CASSFSVSGSTVEQFF.

The CDR3: CAWTPGQGAYEQYF. In DNA, the CDR3 is TGTGCCTGGACCCCCGGACAGGGGGCCTACGAGCAGTACTTC. The chain recombines TRBV30 with TRBJ2-7; 10 positions match TRBD1. CDR1 is GTSNPN, CDR2 SVGIG, per germline (reference sequence). The CDR3 runs 14 residues. V lost 4 bases, J lost 2 bases, and 5 bases stayed unmatched.

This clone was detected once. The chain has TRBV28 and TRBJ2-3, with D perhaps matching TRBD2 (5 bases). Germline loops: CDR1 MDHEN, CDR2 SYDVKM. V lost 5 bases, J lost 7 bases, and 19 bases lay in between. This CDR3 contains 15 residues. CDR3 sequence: CASSPKSGAINTQYF. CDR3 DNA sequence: TGTGCCAGCAGTCCGAAAAGCGGAGCAATTAATACGCAGTATTTT.

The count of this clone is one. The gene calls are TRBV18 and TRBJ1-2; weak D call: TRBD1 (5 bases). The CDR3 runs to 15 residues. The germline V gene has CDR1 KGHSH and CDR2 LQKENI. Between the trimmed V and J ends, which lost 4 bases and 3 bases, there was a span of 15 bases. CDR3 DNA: TGTGCCAGCTCACGGATTGCAGGGTCAGACTATGGCTACACCTTC. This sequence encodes CASSRIAGSDYGYTF.

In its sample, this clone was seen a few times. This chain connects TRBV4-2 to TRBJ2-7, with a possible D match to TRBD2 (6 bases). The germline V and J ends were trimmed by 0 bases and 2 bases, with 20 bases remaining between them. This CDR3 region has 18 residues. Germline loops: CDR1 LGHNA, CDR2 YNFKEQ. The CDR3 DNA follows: TGTGCCAGCAGCCAAGATAGGGAGACCGGGACTTTAACCTACGAGCAGTACTTC. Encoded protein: CASSQDRETGTLTYEQYF.